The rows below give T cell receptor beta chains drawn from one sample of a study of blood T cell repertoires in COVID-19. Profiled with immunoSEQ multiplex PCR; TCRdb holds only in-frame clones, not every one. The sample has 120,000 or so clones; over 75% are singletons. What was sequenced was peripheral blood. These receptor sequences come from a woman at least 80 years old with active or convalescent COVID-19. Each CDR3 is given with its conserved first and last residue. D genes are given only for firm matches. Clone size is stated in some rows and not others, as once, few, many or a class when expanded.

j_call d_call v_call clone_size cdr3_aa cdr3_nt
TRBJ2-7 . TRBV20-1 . CSASIQGNEQYF TGCAGTGCTAGTATACAGGGTAACGAGCAGTACTTC
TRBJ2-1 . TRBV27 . CASSLNVLRGLASYNEQFF TGTGCCAGCAGTTTGAATGTACTGCGCGGACTCGCTTCCTACAATGAGCAGTTCTTC
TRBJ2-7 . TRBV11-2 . CASSLTSSGEQYF TGTGCCAGCAGCTTGACATCGAGTGGCGAGCAGTACTTC
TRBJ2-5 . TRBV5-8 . CASSKENREETQYF TGTGCCAGCAGCAAGGAGAACAGGGAAGAGACCCAGTACTTC
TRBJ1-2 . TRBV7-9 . CASSLEATDYGYTF TGTGCCAGCAGCTTAGAAGCAACAGACTATGGCTACACCTTC
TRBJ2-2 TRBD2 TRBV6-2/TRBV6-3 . CASSYSPAGGPSGELFF TGTGCCAGCAGTTACTCTCCAGCGGGAGGGCCCTCCGGGGAGCTGTTTTTT
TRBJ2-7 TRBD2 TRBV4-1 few CASSQLWTSGISYEQYF TGCGCCAGCAGCCAATTATGGACTAGCGGGATCTCCTACGAGCAGTACTTC
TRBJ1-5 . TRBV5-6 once CASSLGPEVKPQHF TGTGCCAGCAGCTTGGGACCCGAGGTTAAGCCCCAGCATTTT
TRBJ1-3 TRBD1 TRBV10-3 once CAISEWGQGTGNTIYF TGTGCCATCAGTGAGTGGGGACAGGGAACTGGAAACACCATATATTTT
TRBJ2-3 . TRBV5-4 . CASSLTGGDTQYF TGTGCCAGCAGCTTGACAGGTGGGGATACGCAGTATTTT
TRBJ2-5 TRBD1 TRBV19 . CASSMYGTGGGQETQYF TGTGCCAGTAGTATGTACGGGACAGGGGGTGGGCAAGAGACCCAGTACTTC
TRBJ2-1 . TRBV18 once CASSQRRNHSYNEQFF TGTGCCAGCTCTCAGCGCAGAAACCACTCCTACAATGAGCAGTTCTTC
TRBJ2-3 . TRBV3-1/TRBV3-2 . CASNERGTDTQYF TGTGCCAGCAATGAGCGGGGCACAGATACGCAGTATTTT
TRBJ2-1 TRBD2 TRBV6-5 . CASSYGTSGSNEQFF TGTGCCAGCAGTTACGGGACTAGCGGGAGTAATGAGCAGTTCTTC
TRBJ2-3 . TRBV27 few CASARVAETSLSTDTQYF TGTGCCAGCGCTCGGGTCGCGGAGACTTCGTTATCCACAGATACGCAGTATTTT
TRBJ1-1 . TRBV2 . CASSEQANTEAFF TGTGCCAGCAGTGAACAGGCTAACACTGAAGCTTTCTTT
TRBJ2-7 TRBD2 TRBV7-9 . CASSLTFSSGSYEQYF TGTGCCAGCAGCTTAACATTCTCTAGCGGGAGTTACGAGCAGTACTTC
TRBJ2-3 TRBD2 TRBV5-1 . CASSSRLAGGTDTQYF TGCGCCAGCAGCTCGCGACTAGCGGGAGGCACAGATACGCAGTATTTT
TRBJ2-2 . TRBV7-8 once CASSPLSGQNTGELFF TGTGCCAGCAGCCCCTTGTCGGGACAGAACACCGGGGAGCTGTTTTTT
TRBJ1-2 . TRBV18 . CASSDGTLYGYTF TGTGCCAGCTCAGACGGGACTCTCTATGGCTACACCTTC
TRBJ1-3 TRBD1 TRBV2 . CASSEQGAGNTIYF TGTGCCAGCAGTGAGCAGGGGGCTGGAAACACCATATATTTT
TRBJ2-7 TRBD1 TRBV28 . CASSPNRQGHAREQYF TGTGCCAGCAGTCCAAACCGACAGGGCCACGCCCGGGAGCAGTACTTC